This T cell receptor beta chain was recovered during a study of blood T cell repertoires in COVID-19. Here immunoSEQ multiplex PCR was the method, and the copy in TCRdb shows in-frame clones only, minus some. Among about 240,000 clones, around nine tenths were seen once, and the ten largest hold around 0.98%. Germline CDR1 is SGHKS and CDR2 is YYEKEE (reference sequence). V was clipped by 0 bases and J by 1 base, with 5 bases between them. The CDR3 is 14 amino acids. This receptor was taken from a woman between 40 and 50 years old who had recovered from COVID-19. Sequencing input: peripheral blood. The chain carries TRBV5-5 and TRBJ1-3; D is ambiguous. The CDR3 region is CASSLEASGNTIYF. Written as DNA, the CDR3 is TGTGCCAGCAGCTTGGAAGCATCTGGAAACACCATATATTTT.